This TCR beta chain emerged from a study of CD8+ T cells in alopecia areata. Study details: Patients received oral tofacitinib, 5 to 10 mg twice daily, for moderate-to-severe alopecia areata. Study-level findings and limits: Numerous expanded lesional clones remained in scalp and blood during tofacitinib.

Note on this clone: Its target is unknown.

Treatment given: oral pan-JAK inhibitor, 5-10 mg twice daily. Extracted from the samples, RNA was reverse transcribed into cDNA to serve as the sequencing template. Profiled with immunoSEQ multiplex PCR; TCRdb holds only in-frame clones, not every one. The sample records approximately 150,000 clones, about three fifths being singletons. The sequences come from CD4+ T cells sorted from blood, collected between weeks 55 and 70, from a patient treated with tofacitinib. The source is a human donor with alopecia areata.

CDR3 DNA: TGTGCCAGCAGCTTAGGCACTAGATCCGGAAAACTGTTTTTT. Its translation: CASSLGTRSGKLFF. This chain uses TRBV7-2 with TRBJ1-4; D is unclear. CDR1 is SGHTA and CDR2 is FQGNSA in the germline V gene. The CDR3 is 14 residues long. V gave up 1 base and J gave up 10 bases, with 13 bases separating them. Full variable domain (outside the CDR3, taken from reference TRBV7-2 and TRBJ1-4): GAGVSQSPSNKVTEKGKDVELRCDPISGHTALYWYRQSLGQGLEFLIYFQGNSAPDKSGLPSDRFSAERTGGSVSTLTIQRTQQEDSAVYLCASSLGTRSGKLFFGSGTQLSVL.